The 19 T cell receptor beta chains listed next were all sequenced from one sample in a study of T cell responses to AZD1222 COVID-19 vaccine. Clones were sequenced by immunoSEQ multiplex PCR, and TCRdb holds only the in-frame ones, with some missing. This sample has 140,000 to 150,000 clones; approximately 90% occur once, and the top ten carry under 2%. Sequenced material: peripheral blood, taken on day 0 of AZD1222 vaccination. These receptors were collected from an adult in good health.

This chain joins TRBV6-5 and TRBJ2-7; 8 bases are shared with TRBD1. This CDR3 has 15 amino acids. V lost 5 bases, J lost 0 bases, and 6 bases stayed unmatched. CDR1 is MNHEY and CDR2 is SVGAGI in the germline V gene. The CDR3 is CASSPSTGASYEQYF. DNA for the CDR3: TGTGCCAGCAGTCCATCGACAGGGGCCTCCTACGAGCAGTACTTC.

The chain is built from TRBV2 and TRBJ1-1; D gene ambiguous. The CDR3 loop spans 13 amino acids. V shed 7 bases and J shed 0 bases, with 9 bases lying between them. In germline, CDR1 is SNHLY, CDR2 FYNNEI. The CDR3 DNA reads as TGTGCCAGCACTCGTGAGATGAACACTGAAGCTTTCTTT. Amino acids: CASTREMNTEAFF.

The chain has TRBV7-3 and TRBJ2-3; 7 nucleotides match TRBD1. The J segment lost 3 bases and the V segment lost 2 bases, leaving 5 bases of the junction unmatched. CDR1 SGHTA and CDR2 FQGTGA come from the germline V gene. This CDR3 is 15 amino acids long. The chain's CDR3 is CASSLSVRGTDTQYF. Here the CDR3 DNA reads TGTGCCAGCAGCTTATCGGTCAGGGGGACAGATACGCAGTATTTT.

A few counts support this clone. The rearrangement links TRBV10-3 to TRBJ2-2; the match to TRBD2 covers 11 bases. CDR1 is ENHRY, CDR2 SYGVKD, per germline. There are 15 residues in the CDR3. With V trimmed by 5 bases and J by 7 bases, 6 bases remained unmatched. In DNA, the CDR3 is TGTGCCATCAGTCCTAGCGGGGGGCACGGCGGGGAGCTGTTTTTT. Residues: CAISPSGGHGGELFF.

In its sample, this clone was seen once. The CDR3 region has the DNA TGTGCCAGCAGAAGAGAGGGACTTAAATCCGATACGCAGTATTTT. Translated, it gives CASRREGLKSDTQYF. The V gene is TRBV9, the J gene TRBJ2-3; D is possibly TRBD2 (6 bases). The CDR3 contains 15 residues. Trimming cost V 5 bases and J 6 bases, with 19 bases left between them. Germline loops: CDR1 SGDLS, CDR2 YYNGEE.

This clone was seen once. This chain uses TRBV5-1 with TRBJ2-7; no clear D gene. The CDR3 covers 14 residues. Trimming removed 4 bases from V and 0 bases from J, with 11 bases in between. Per germline, CDR1 SGHRS and CDR2 YFSETQ. The CDR3 loop reads CASSTQTSSYEQYF. The CDR3 coding sequence is TGCGCCAGCAGCACCCAGACGAGCTCCTACGAGCAGTACTTC.

This clone was recorded once. J is TRBJ2-3 and V is TRBV5-1, with 11 bases that match TRBD1. The germline gives CDR1 SGHRS, CDR2 YFSETQ. The CDR3 runs to 16 residues. Germline trimming cut 0 bases from V and 8 bases from J; bases unmatched to any gene: 8. The CDR3: CASSLGGQGAQVTQYF. The CDR3 nucleotides read TGCGCCAGCAGCTTGGGCGGACAGGGGGCACAGGTTACGCAGTATTTT.

This clone occurred once. The sample has other DNA sequences that encode this CDR3 too. The gene calls are TRBV6-6 and TRBJ2-1; D uncertain. V lost 2 bases, J lost 3 bases, and 2 bases lay in between. Germline CDR1 is MNHNY and CDR2 is SVGAGI (reference sequence). The CDR3 length is 12 residues. CDR3 nucleotides: TGTGCCAGCAGTTACAGCTACAATGAGCAGTTCTTC. Translation gives CASSYSYNEQFF.

The chain is built from TRBV7-2 and TRBJ1-3; the D gene is possibly TRBD1 (6 bases). Germline V gives CDR1 SGHTA, CDR2 FQGNSA. Trimming cost V 1 base and J 0 bases, with 13 bases left between them. The CDR3 is made up of 17 amino acids. The CDR3 loop reads CASSLEGGLGSGNTIYF. Here the CDR3 DNA reads TGTGCCAGCAGCTTAGAGGGGGGGTTGGGCTCTGGAAACACCATATATTTT.

The chain recombines TRBV27 with TRBJ1-5; no reliable D call. V was trimmed by 2 bases and J by 9 bases, leaving 14 bases between them. The germline gives CDR1 MNHEY, CDR2 SMNVEV (reference sequence). This CDR3 has 14 amino acids. CDR3 amino acids: CASSLGQALGPQHF. CDR3 coding DNA: TGTGCCAGCAGTTTAGGGCAGGCCTTAGGGCCCCAGCATTTT.

This clone was found once. Other DNA sequences of this sample code for an identical CDR3. The chain is built from TRBV6-5 and TRBJ1-2; 12 bases are shared with TRBD1. The CDR3 contains 14 residues. V dropped 5 bases and J dropped 5; count of bases not matched to a gene: 3. The germline gives CDR1 MNHEY, CDR2 SVGAGI. CDR3 DNA sequence: TGTGCCAGCAGTCTGGGACAGGGGGCATATGGCTACACCTTC. Translating gives CASSLGQGAYGYTF.

The chain is built from TRBV7-9 and TRBJ1-2; weak D call: TRBD1 (6 bases). The germline V gene has CDR1 SEHNR and CDR2 FQNEAQ (reference sequence). With 4 bases removed from V and 7 bases from J, the gap between germline ends came to 16 bases. The CDR3 consists of 14 residues. The DNA for the CDR3 is TGTGCCAGCAGCTCCGGACAGCCCGGCGGTGGCTACACCTTC. Protein sequence: CASSSGQPGGGYTF.

In nucleotides, the CDR3 is TGCGCCAGCAGCTTGGGCGGGGTGGTCGATACGCAGTATTTT. Protein product: CASSLGGVVDTQYF. The gene calls are TRBV5-1 and TRBJ2-3; possibly TRBD2 for D (6 bases). Deletions cut 0 bases from V and 6 bases from J, with 11 bases between. Germline loops: CDR1 SGHRS, CDR2 YFSETQ. The CDR3 spans 14 residues. Filled out from reference TRBV5-1 and TRBJ2-3, the complete variable domain reads KAGVTQTPRYLIKTRGQQVTLSCSPISGHRSVSWYQQTPGQGLQFLFEYFSETQRNKGNFPGRFSGRQFSNSRSEMNVSTLELGDSALYLCASSLGGVVDTQYFGPGTRLTVL.

In its sample, this clone was seen a few times. This chain joins TRBV7-2 and TRBJ2-3, with D unresolved. Germline CDR1 and CDR2: SGHTA and FQGNSA. V was cut by 1 base and J by 4 bases, with 9 bases left in between. The length of the CDR3 is 14 residues. CDR3 in amino acids: CASSLGSMADTQYF. In DNA, the CDR3 is TGTGCCAGCAGCTTAGGATCGATGGCAGATACGCAGTATTTT.

The chain recombines TRBV5-1 with TRBJ1-4; a possible D gene is TRBD1 (6 bases). The V end lost 2 bases, the J end lost 5 bases, and 13 bases lay between the germline ends. The germline V gene encodes CDR1 SGHRS and CDR2 YFSETQ. This CDR3 has 15 amino acids. The DNA for the CDR3 is TGCGCCAGCAGCTTCACGACAGGAATAAATGAAAAACTGTTTTTT. Its translation: CASSFTTGINEKLFF.

The chain carries TRBV7-7 and TRBJ2-5; D gene uncertain. CDR3 length equals 13 residues. CDR1 and CDR2 (germline): SSHAT, FNYEAQ (reference sequence). With 1 base removed from V and 4 bases from J, the gap between germline ends came to 7 bases. This CDR3 reads CASSLGIAETQYF. Written as DNA, the CDR3 is TGTGCCAGCAGCTTAGGAATCGCAGAGACCCAGTACTTC.

The chain couples TRBV28 to TRBJ1-2; D is perhaps TRBD1 (6 bases). CDR3 length: 15 residues. From germline, CDR1 is MDHEN and CDR2 SYDVKM. V shed 7 bases and J shed 5 bases, with 20 bases lying between them. The CDR3 DNA is TGTGCCAGCACCCTTTTCGGGACAATCGGATATGGCTACACCTTC. Encoded protein: CASTLFGTIGYGYTF.

CDR3 protein: CASHGAGGTPLHF. The CDR3 nucleotides are TGTGCCAGCCATGGGGCCGGTGGGACACCCCTCCACTTT. The V gene is TRBV14, the J gene TRBJ1-6; D might be TRBD1 (5 bases). The CDR3 totals 13 residues. V was trimmed by 8 bases and J by 11 bases, leaving 16 bases between them. Germline V gene data show CDR1 as SGHDN and CDR2 as FVKESK.

In nucleotides, the CDR3 is TGTGTCGGACTAGCGGGAGTCGGCAATGAGCAGTTCTTC. The encoded protein is CVGLAGVGNEQFF. The chain combines TRBV2 with TRBJ2-1; TRBD2 agrees at 13 bases. Germline CDR1 and CDR2: SNHLY and FYNNEI. The CDR3 has 13 residues.